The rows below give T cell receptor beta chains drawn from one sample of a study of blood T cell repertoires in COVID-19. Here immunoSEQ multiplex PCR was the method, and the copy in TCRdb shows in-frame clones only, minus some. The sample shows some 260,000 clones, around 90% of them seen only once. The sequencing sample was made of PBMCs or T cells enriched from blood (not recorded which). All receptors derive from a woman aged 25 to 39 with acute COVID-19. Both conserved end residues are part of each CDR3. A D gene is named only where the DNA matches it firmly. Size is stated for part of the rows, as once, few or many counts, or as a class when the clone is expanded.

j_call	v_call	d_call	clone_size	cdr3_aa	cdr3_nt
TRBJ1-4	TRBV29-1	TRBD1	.	CSVRSGTGPEKLFF	TGCAGCGTTCGCTCGGGGACAGGTCCCGAAAAACTGTTTTTT
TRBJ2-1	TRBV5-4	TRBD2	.	CASSMTSGGAQFF	TGTGCCAGCAGCATGACTAGCGGGGGGGCACAGTTCTTC
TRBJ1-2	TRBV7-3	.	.	CASSLNPNRVGYGYTF	TGTGCCAGCAGCTTAAATCCGAACAGGGTGGGGTATGGCTACACCTTC
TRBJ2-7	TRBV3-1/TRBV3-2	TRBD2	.	CASSPGGGPYEQYF	TGTGCCAGCAGCCCCGGGGGGGGGCCCTACGAGCAGTACTTC
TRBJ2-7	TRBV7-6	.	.	CASSLSYGGWGEQYF	TGTGCCAGCAGCCTATCCTACGGAGGATGGGGCGAGCAGTACTTC
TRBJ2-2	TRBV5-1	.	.	CASSFIGSTGELFF	TGCGCCAGCAGCTTCATCGGTTCGACCGGGGAGCTGTTTTTT
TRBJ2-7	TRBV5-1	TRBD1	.	CASRLGGQGSYEQYF	TGCGCCAGCCGTCTCGGGGGACAGGGGAGCTACGAGCAGTACTTC
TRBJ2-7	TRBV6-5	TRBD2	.	CATSLAGGVNEQYF	TGTGCCACATCATTAGCGGGGGGGGTCAACGAGCAGTACTTC
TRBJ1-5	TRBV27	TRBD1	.	CASSFYDRVCQPQHF	TGTGCCAGCAGTTTCTACGACAGGGTTTGTCAGCCCCAGCATTTT
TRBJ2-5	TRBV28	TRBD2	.	CASSAPGGRGFSSETQYF	TGTGCCAGCAGTGCCCCGGGGGGGCGGGGATTTTCAAGTGAGACCCAGTACTTC
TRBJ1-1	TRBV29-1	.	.	CSTGSRYTEAFF	TGCAGCACAGGGAGCCGATACACTGAAGCTTTCTTT
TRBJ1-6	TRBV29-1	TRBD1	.	CSAGTGGNSPLHF	TGCAGCGCCGGGACAGGGGGGAATTCACCCCTCCACTTT
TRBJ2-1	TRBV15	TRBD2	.	CATWNSGPYNEQFF	TGTGCCACCTGGAATAGCGGGCCATACAATGAGCAGTTCTTC
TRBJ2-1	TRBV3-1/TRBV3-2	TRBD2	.	CASSRTSGGQSYNEQFF	TGTGCCAGCAGCCGGACTAGCGGGGGGCAGTCCTACAATGAGCAGTTCTTC
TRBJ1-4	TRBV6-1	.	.	CASSEFPGEIIDEKLFF	TGTGCCAGCAGTGAATTTCCGGGGGAGATTATAGATGAAAAACTGTTTTTT
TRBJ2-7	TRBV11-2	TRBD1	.	CASSLVSQGRFGSYEQYF	TGTGCCAGCAGCTTAGTTTCACAGGGGAGATTCGGCTCCTACGAGCAGTACTTC
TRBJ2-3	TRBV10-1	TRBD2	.	CASAPGLAGGQDTQYF	TGCGCCAGTGCCCCGGGACTAGCGGGGGGGCAAGATACGCAGTATTTT
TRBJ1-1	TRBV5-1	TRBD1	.	CASSGQEGTEAFF	TGCGCCAGCAGCGGACAGGAGGGCACTGAAGCTTTCTTT
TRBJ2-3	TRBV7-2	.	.	CASSLIGGGSDTQYF	TGTGCCAGCAGCTTAATCGGGGGAGGTTCAGATACGCAGTATTTT
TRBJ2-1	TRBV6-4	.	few	CASSVTGEGSYNEQFF	TGTGCCAGCAGTGTTACGGGTGAGGGATCCTACAATGAGCAGTTCTTC
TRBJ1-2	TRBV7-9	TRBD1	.	CASSRHQQGKYPDGYTF	TGTGCCAGCAGCAGGCACCAACAGGGGAAGTATCCAGATGGCTACACCTTC
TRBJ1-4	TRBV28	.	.	CASSPAGVNEKLFF	TGTGCCAGCAGTCCGGCAGGGGTTAATGAAAAACTGTTTTTT
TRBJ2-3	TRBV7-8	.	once	CASIRGQGRDTQYF	TGTGCCAGCATCAGAGGCCAAGGCCGAGATACGCAGTATTTT
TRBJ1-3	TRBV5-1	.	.	CASSLDVGISGNTIYF	TGCGCCAGCAGCTTAGATGTCGGTATCTCTGGAAACACCATATATTTT
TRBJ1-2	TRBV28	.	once	CASGSRSRGYTF	TGTGCCAGCGGATCCCGCTCCAGGGGCTACACCTTC
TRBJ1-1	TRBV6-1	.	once	CASSERQLTEAFF	TGTGCCAGCAGTGAACGACAGCTCACTGAAGCTTTCTTT
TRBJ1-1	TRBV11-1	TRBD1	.	CASSLRRDRMNTEAFF	TGTGCCAGCAGCTTAAGGAGGGACAGGATGAACACTGAAGCTTTCTTT
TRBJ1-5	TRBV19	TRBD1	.	CASSGTGGRGLSSGNQPQHF	TGTGCCAGTTCCGGGACAGGGGGACGGGGTTTGTCCTCGGGGAATCAGCCCCAGCATTTT
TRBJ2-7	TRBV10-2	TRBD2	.	CASRLGLGYEQYF	TGCGCCAGCAGACTGGGACTAGGCTACGAGCAGTACTTC
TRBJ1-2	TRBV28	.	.	CASRQDTTNYGYTF	TGTGCCAGCCGACAGGATACGACTAACTATGGCTACACCTTC
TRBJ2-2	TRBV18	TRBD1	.	CASSFRDRDFAGELFF	TGTGCCAGCTCATTTCGGGACAGGGATTTTGCCGGGGAGCTGTTTTTT
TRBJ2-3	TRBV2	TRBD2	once	CASRSILAGDHTDTQYF	TGTGCCAGCAGGTCGATACTAGCGGGGGACCACACAGATACGCAGTATTTT
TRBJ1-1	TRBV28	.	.	CASSSRLRGGTEAFF	TGTGCCAGCAGTTCCCGATTGAGGGGAGGGACTGAAGCTTTCTTT
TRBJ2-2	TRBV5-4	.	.	CAAEAGNTGELFF	TGTGCCGCCGAGGCGGGGAACACCGGGGAGCTGTTTTTT
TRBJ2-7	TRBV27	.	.	CASRDTYEQYF	TGTGCCAGCCGGGACACCTACGAGCAGTACTTC
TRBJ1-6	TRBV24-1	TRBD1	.	CATSDFRAGQHFSPLHF	TGTGCCACCAGTGATTTCAGGGCGGGACAGCATTTTTCACCCCTCCACTTT